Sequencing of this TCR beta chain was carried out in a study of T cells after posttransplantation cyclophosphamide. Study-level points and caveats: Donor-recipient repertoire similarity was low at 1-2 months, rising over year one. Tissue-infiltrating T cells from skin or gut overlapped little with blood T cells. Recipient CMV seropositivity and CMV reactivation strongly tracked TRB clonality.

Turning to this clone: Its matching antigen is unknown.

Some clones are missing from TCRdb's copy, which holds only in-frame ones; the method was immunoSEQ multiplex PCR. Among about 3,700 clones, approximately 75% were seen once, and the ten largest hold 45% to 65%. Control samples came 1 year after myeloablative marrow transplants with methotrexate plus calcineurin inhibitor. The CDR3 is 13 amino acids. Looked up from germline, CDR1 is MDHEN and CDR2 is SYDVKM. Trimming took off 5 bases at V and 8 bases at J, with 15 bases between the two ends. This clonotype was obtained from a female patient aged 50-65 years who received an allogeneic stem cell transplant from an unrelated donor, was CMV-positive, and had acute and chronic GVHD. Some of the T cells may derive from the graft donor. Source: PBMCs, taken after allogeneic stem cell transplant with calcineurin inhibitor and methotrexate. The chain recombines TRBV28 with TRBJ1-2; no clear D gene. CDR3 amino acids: CASSLLLSRGYTF. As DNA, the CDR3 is TGTGCCAGCAGTCTCCTTCTATCCAGGGGCTACACCTTC.